A single sample gave rise to the 27 T cell receptor beta chains below, sequenced in a study of cytomegalovirus exposure and HLA in healthy donors. The PCR had 60 Vbeta and 13 Jbeta primers. Clones were read by immunoSEQ multiplex PCR, and TCRdb kept only the in-frame ones, dropping some. The sample yields around 210,000 clones, more than 75% seen once. Sequencing was carried out using PBMCs. These TCRs come from a woman between 35 and 50 years old in good health and CMV-seronegative.

This clone showed up just a few times. The CDR3 loop reads CASSPTSGQGVETQYF. The DNA of the CDR3 is TGTGCCAGCAGCCCTACTAGCGGTCAAGGGGTAGAGACCCAGTACTTC. The chain has TRBV9 and TRBJ2-5, with 8 bases aligning to TRBD2. After removal of 4 bases from V and 4 bases from J, the junction contained 12 bases not matched to a gene. Germline lookup yields CDR1 SGDLS and CDR2 YYNGEE. The CDR3 has 16 amino acids. The full variable domain, with the rest looked up from reference TRBV9 and TRBJ2-5, is DSGVTQTPKHLITATGQRVTLRCSPRSGDLSVYWYQQSLDQGLQFLIQYYNGEERAKGNILERFSAQQFPDLHSELNLSSLELGDSALYFCASSPTSGQGVETQYFGPGTRLLVL.

The chain employs TRBV7-3 and TRBJ2-1, with D possibly being TRBD1 (6 bases). The CDR3 is made up of 17 amino acids. Germline assignment: CDR1 SGHTA and CDR2 FQGTGA. V was cut by 5 bases and J by 3 bases, with 20 bases left in between. This CDR3 reads CASSPRGPSNNYNEQFF. CDR3 DNA: TGTGCCAGCAGCCCCAGGGGACCTAGCAATAACTACAATGAGCAGTTCTTC.

The chain joins TRBV5-1 to TRBJ1-2; the D gene is possibly TRBD1 (5 bases). V was trimmed by 3 bases and J by 0 bases, leaving 15 bases between them. Germline assignment: CDR1 SGHRS and CDR2 YFSETQ. The CDR3 is 16 residues long. The CDR3 protein is CASSSTTGASNYGYTF. CDR3 DNA: TGCGCCAGCAGCTCAACAACAGGCGCCTCTAACTATGGCTACACCTTC. The whole variable domain, filled in from reference TRBV5-1 and TRBJ1-2, reads KAGVTQTPRYLIKTRGQQVTLSCSPISGHRSVSWYQQTPGQGLQFLFEYFSETQRNKGNFPGRFSGRQFSNSRSEMNVSTLELGDSALYLCASSSTTGASNYGYTFGSGTRLTVV.

This clone was found a few times. This chain uses TRBV28 with TRBJ1-4; D unclear. This CDR3 region has 14 residues. Germline V CDR1 and CDR2: MDHEN, SYDVKM. The germline V and J ends were trimmed by 5 bases and 0 bases, with 7 bases remaining between them. CDR3 DNA: TGTGCCAGCAGTCCCCATGCAACTAATGAAAAACTGTTTTTT. Its protein is CASSPHATNEKLFF.

The CDR3 loop reads CASSPTGQSYNEQFF. Written as DNA, the CDR3 is TGCGCCAGCAGCCCGACAGGGCAGTCCTACAATGAGCAGTTCTTC. This sequence joins TRBV5-1 and TRBJ2-1, with 7 positions matching TRBD1. Germline lookup yields CDR1 SGHRS and CDR2 YFSETQ. This CDR3 comprises 15 residues. The V segment lost 4 bases and the J segment 1 base; nucleotides outside the gene matches: 5.

The gene calls are TRBV28 and TRBJ2-1; 11 bases are shared with TRBD2. CDR1 is MDHEN and CDR2 is SYDVKM in the germline V gene. The CDR3 runs 17 residues. The junction had 11 bases not matched to a gene; V was cut back by 5 bases and J by 5 bases. In nucleotides, the CDR3 is TGTGCCAGCAGTCCCACTAGCGGGAGAGGGAGGAACAATGAGCAGTTCTTC. Translating it yields CASSPTSGRGRNNEQFF.

The gene calls are TRBV18 and TRBJ1-1; possibly TRBD1 for D (6 bases). In germline, CDR1 is KGHSH, CDR2 LQKENI. The V end lost 1 base, the J end lost 0 bases, and 18 bases lay between the germline ends. This CDR3 comprises 18 residues. CDR3 sequence reads: CASSPRTARGRMNTEAFF. DNA of the CDR3: TGTGCCAGCTCACCACGAACTGCCAGGGGTAGGATGAACACTGAAGCTTTCTTT.

The V and J genes are TRBV28 and TRBJ1-2, with D tentatively TRBD1 (5 bases). Germline V gene lookup returns CDR1 MDHEN and CDR2 SYDVKM. This CDR3 comprises 11 residues. V was cut by 6 bases and J by 5 bases, with 7 bases left in between. DNA of the CDR3: TGTGCCAGCAGCACAGGATATGGCTACACCTTC. Translating gives CASSTGYGYTF.

This chain connects TRBV9 to TRBJ2-7; 7 bases align to TRBD2. CDR1 is SGDLS and CDR2 is YYNGEE in the germline V gene. After removal of 3 bases from V and 9 bases from J, the junction contained 15 bases not matched to a gene. The CDR3 is 15 residues long. The CDR3 DNA reads TGTGCCAGCAGCGGCTCTAGCGGTCCTACGAGTGTGCAGTACTTC. Translated, it gives CASSGSSGPTSVQYF. The entire variable domain, with the rest obtained from reference TRBV9 and TRBJ2-7, is as follows: DSGVTQTPKHLITATGQRVTLRCSPRSGDLSVYWYQQSLDQGLQFLIQYYNGEERAKGNILERFSAQQFPDLHSELNLSSLELGDSALYFCASSGSSGPTSVQYFGPGTRLTVT.

This chain joins TRBV27 and TRBJ2-1, with 10 bases aligning to TRBD2. J lost 7 bases, V lost 1 base, and 7 bases had no gene match. There are 16 residues in the CDR3. Germline lookup yields CDR1 MNHEY and CDR2 SMNVEV (reference sequence). CDR3 residues: CASSLWPSGSRNEQFF. The CDR3, as DNA: TGTGCCAGCAGTTTATGGCCTAGCGGGAGTAGGAATGAGCAGTTCTTC.

The chain uses TRBV30 and TRBJ2-3; 8 bases match TRBD2. The CDR3 totals 14 residues. In germline, CDR1 is GTSNPN, CDR2 SVGIG (reference sequence). V was clipped by 4 bases and J by 0 bases; unmatched bases: 3. The CDR3 nucleotides read TGTGCCTGGACGGGGGGGGGCAGCACAGATACGCAGTATTTT. Amino acid sequence: CAWTGGGSTDTQYF.

The J gene is TRBJ1-2, the V gene TRBV7-9; D is unresolved. The germline gives CDR1 SEHNR, CDR2 FQNEAQ (reference sequence). CDR3 length: 12 residues. The CDR3 here is CVLETEVYGYTF. CDR3 sequence (DNA): TGTGTTCTTGAAACAGAAGTCTATGGCTACACCTTC.

This clone showed up just a few times. V gene TRBV28 combines with J gene TRBJ2-2; D is possibly TRBD2 (6 bases). V dropped 7 bases and J dropped 2 bases, with 17 bases sitting between them. This CDR3 has 16 residues. Germline CDR1 reads MDHEN; CDR2 reads SYDVKM. The CDR3 sequence: CASTLGGSPNTGELFF. CDR3 DNA: TGTGCCAGCACCCTGGGAGGAAGCCCTAACACCGGGGAGCTGTTTTTT.

The rearrangement links TRBV7-2 to TRBJ2-5, with 8 bases identical to TRBD2. The J call is uncertain, as TRBJ2-7 better fits the DNA end. Germline V gene data show CDR1 as SGHTA and CDR2 as FQGNSA. The CDR3 is made up of 15 amino acids. DNA for the CDR3: TGTGCCAGCAGCTTTAAGGCGGGAGGCGTAGGCGAGCAGTACTTC. Translation gives CASSFKAGGVGEQYF.

The V and J genes are TRBV5-1 and TRBJ2-1; 9 positions agree with TRBD1. The CDR3 consists of 17 residues. The J segment lost 7 bases and the V segment lost 3 bases, leaving 14 bases of the junction unmatched. Germline CDR1 is SGHRS and CDR2 is YFSETQ. The CDR3 DNA is TGCGCCAGCAGCTCTGCCCAGGGACAGGGTTCTCGGAATGAGCAGTTCTTC. This gives the protein CASSSAQGQGSRNEQFF.

The genes are TRBV7-3 and TRBJ1-1; possibly TRBD1 for D (5 bases). The CDR3 length is 14 residues. The germline gives CDR1 SGHTA, CDR2 FQGTGA. V shed 2 bases and J shed 6 bases, with 13 bases lying between them. CDR3 in DNA: TGTGCCAGCAGCTTACAGGGAGGCGCCGCTGAAGCTTTCTTT. It yields the protein CASSLQGGAAEAFF.

The V call is TRBV4-1, the J call TRBJ1-2; possible D gene TRBD1, 5 bases. This CDR3 has 14 amino acids. Germline V gene sequence: CDR1 MGHRA, CDR2 YSYEKL. The ends were cut back, 2 bases at V and 4 bases at J, with 11 bases in the middle. This chain's CDR3 is CASSQPQGSYGYTF. CDR3 in DNA: TGCGCCAGCAGCCAACCCCAGGGTAGCTATGGCTACACCTTC.

This sequence joins TRBV28 and TRBJ2-7; a weak D match, TRBD1 (7 bases). This CDR3 spans 17 amino acids. Trimming pared 6 bases from V and 0 bases from J, leaving 21 bases between. Looked up from germline, CDR1 is MDHEN and CDR2 is SYDVKM. The CDR3 sequence is CASSLSPGRGDSYEQYF. The DNA of the CDR3 is TGTGCCAGCAGCCTTTCCCCTGGCAGGGGGGACTCCTACGAGCAGTACTTC.

This clone showed up just once. V is TRBV6-5 and J is TRBJ1-2; possibly TRBD1 for D (5 bases). Between the trimmed V and J ends, which lost 2 bases and 1 base, there was a span of 8 bases. Germline V CDR1 and CDR2: MNHEY, SVGAGI. The CDR3 sequence is 14 residues long. The CDR3 loop reads CASSYRGFNYGYTF. The DNA for the CDR3 is TGTGCCAGCAGTTACAGGGGATTTAACTATGGCTACACCTTC.

The CDR3 DNA reads as TGTGCCAGCAGTGATAAAGGGGGTGAAAAACTGTTTTTT. Amino acids: CASSDKGGEKLFF. This chain links TRBV25-1 with TRBJ1-4; the D gene is possibly TRBD1 (6 bases). The CDR3 loop spans 13 amino acids. Germline assignment: CDR1 MGHDK and CDR2 SYGVNS. The germline V and J ends were trimmed by 3 bases and 7 bases, with 9 bases remaining between them.

This clone has just a few counts. The chain recombines TRBV18 with TRBJ1-1; 11 bases are a match to TRBD1. The CDR3 is 16 residues long. Per germline, CDR1 KGHSH and CDR2 LQKENI. J was trimmed by 3 bases and V by 1 base; bases with no gene match: 4. The chain's CDR3 is CASSPRTGGWDTEAFF. The CDR3, as DNA: TGTGCCAGCTCACCACGGACAGGGGGCTGGGACACTGAAGCTTTCTTT.

V gene TRBV30 combines with J gene TRBJ1-5, with D possibly matching TRBD1 (5 bases). Per the germline V gene, CDR1 is GTSNPN and CDR2 is SVGIG (reference sequence). This CDR3 is built from 14 residues. Trimming cost V 1 base and J 6 bases, with 13 bases left between them. In nucleotides, the CDR3 is TGTGCCTGGAGTGAATTACTTGACAGTCAGCCCCAGCATTTT. Protein: CAWSELLDSQPQHF. Supplemented by reference TRBV30 and TRBJ1-5, the full variable domain reads SQTIHQWPATLVQPVGSPLSLECTVEGTSNPNLYWYRQAAGRGLQLLFYSVGIGQISSEVPQNLSASRPQDRQFILSSKKLLLSDSGFYLCAWSELLDSQPQHFGDGTRLSIL.

The rearrangement links TRBV7-9 to TRBJ2-1, with D maybe TRBD2 (6 bases). The V and J ends lost 5 bases and 6 bases respectively, with 17 bases between them. Germline values: CDR1 SEHNR, CDR2 FQNEAQ (reference sequence). The CDR3 covers 15 residues. CDR3 sequence: CASSKEAGGRNEQFF. The CDR3 DNA sequence: TGTGCCAGCAGCAAGGAAGCGGGCGGTCGCAATGAGCAGTTCTTC.

V is TRBV5-1 and J is TRBJ2-4; tentatively, D is TRBD2 (5 bases). Trimming took 4 bases from V and 12 from J, leaving 20 bases between them. Per germline, CDR1 SGHRS and CDR2 YFSETQ. CDR3 length: 14 amino acids. CDR3 loop: CASSRGNNPESQYF. CDR3 bases: TGCGCCAGCAGCCGGGGAAATAACCCGGAAAGTCAGTACTTC. The variable domain in full, completed from reference TRBV5-1 and TRBJ2-4, reads KAGVTQTPRYLIKTRGQQVTLSCSPISGHRSVSWYQQTPGQGLQFLFEYFSETQRNKGNFPGRFSGRQFSNSRSEMNVSTLELGDSALYLCASSRGNNPESQYFGAGTRLSVL.

The chain links TRBV6-1 to TRBJ2-7; no definite D call. CDR3 length: 15 amino acids. The germline V gene has CDR1 MNHNS and CDR2 SASEGT. The germline V and J ends were trimmed by 6 bases and 1 base, with 16 bases remaining between them. The CDR3 reads CASSPSPGLSYEQYF. The CDR3 DNA reads as TGTGCCAGCAGCCCGTCTCCGGGTCTTTCCTACGAGCAGTACTTC.

The chain carries TRBV2 and TRBJ1-4, with unresolved D. The CDR3 runs 11 residues. V lost 6 bases, J lost 4 bases, and 3 bases lay in between. Germline CDR1 and CDR2: SNHLY and FYNNEI. CDR3 bases: TGTGCCAGCAGCGTTAATGAAAAACTGTTTTTT. This codes for CASSVNEKLFF.

CDR3 nucleotides: TGCGCCAGCAGCACCGGACATGTCAGCTCTGGGGCCAACGTCCTGACTTTC. Its protein product is CASSTGHVSSGANVLTF. The chain joins TRBV5-1 to TRBJ2-6, with a weak D call TRBD1 (5 bases). The CDR3 is 17 residues long. Germline assignment: CDR1 SGHRS and CDR2 YFSETQ. Trimming removed 4 bases from V and 0 bases from J, with 14 bases in between. Filled out from reference TRBV5-1 and TRBJ2-6, the complete variable domain reads KAGVTQTPRYLIKTRGQQVTLSCSPISGHRSVSWYQQTPGQGLQFLFEYFSETQRNKGNFPGRFSGRQFSNSRSEMNVSTLELGDSALYLCASSTGHVSSGANVLTFGAGSRLTVL.